The source of this T cell receptor beta chain is a study of control samples from healthy donors and cancer patients. Data came from immunoSEQ multiplex PCR; TCRdb stores just in-frame clones and leaves some out. The repertoire has around 70,000 clones, roughly nine tenths of them found once; the top ten carry about 9.9%. Germline V lookup: CDR1 SGHTA, CDR2 FQGTGA. The CDR3 runs 13 residues. Trimming shortened V by 5 bases and J by 13 bases, and 15 bases separated the two germline ends. Sequencing was done on a sample of PBMCs. This TCR came from a woman aged 45 to 65 with colorectal cancer. The chain is built from TRBV7-3 and TRBJ2-6; D might be TRBD1 (6 bases). The CDR3, as DNA: TGTGCCAGCAGCCCTCGACAGGCAGGGGTCCTGACTTTC. This codes for CASSPRQAGVLTF.